This TCR beta chain was sequenced during a study of siplizumab effects on memory and regulatory T cells. This clone turned up a few times. Approximately 100,000 TCR templates per sample were sequenced. Only in-frame clones appear in the TCRdb table, and some are missing; sequencing was by immunoSEQ multiplex PCR. The table has roughly 100,000 clones, 93% seen once. Sequenced sample: CD8+ T cells sorted from blood. The TCR was taken from a human donor in good health.

CDR3 in amino acids: CATSRDLSPNQPQHF. The CDR3 region has the DNA TGTGCCACCAGCAGAGATCTTAGCCCAAATCAGCCCCAGCATTTT. This sequence joins TRBV15 and TRBJ1-5; D gene unclear. Germline values: CDR1 LNHNV, CDR2 YYDKDF (reference sequence). The CDR3 length is 15 residues. V was clipped by 0 bases and J by 4 bases, with 10 bases between them.